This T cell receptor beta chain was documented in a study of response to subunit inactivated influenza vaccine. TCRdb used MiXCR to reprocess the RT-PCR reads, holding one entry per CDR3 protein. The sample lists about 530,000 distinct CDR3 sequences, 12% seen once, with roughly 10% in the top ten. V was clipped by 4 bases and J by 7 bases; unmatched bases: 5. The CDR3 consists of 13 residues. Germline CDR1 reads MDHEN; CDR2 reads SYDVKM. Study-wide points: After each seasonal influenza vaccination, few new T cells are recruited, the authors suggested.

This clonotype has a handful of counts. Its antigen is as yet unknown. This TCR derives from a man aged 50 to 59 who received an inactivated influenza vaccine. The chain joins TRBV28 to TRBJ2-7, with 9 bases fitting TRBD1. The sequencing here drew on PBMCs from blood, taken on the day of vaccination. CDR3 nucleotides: TGTGCCAGCAGTTCCTACAGGGGGCTTGAGCAGTACTTC. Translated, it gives CASSSYRGLEQYF.